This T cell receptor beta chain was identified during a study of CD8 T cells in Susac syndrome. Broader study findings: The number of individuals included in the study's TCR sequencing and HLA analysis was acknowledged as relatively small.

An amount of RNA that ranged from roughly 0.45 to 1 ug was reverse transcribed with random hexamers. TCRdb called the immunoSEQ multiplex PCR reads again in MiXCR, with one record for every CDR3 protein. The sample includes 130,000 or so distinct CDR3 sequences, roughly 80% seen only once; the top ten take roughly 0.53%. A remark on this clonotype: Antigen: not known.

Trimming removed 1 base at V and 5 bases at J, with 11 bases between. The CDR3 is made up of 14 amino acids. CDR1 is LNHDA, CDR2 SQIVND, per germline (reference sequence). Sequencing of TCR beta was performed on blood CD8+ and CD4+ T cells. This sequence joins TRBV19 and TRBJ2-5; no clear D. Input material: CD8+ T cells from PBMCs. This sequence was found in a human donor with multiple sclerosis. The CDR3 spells CASSIARQAETQYF. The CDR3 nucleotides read TGTGCCAGTAGTATAGCTCGACAAGCGGAGACCCAGTACTTC.